These 17 T cell receptor beta chains came from one sample sequenced in a study of T cells in pancreatic ductal adenocarcinoma. The selected patients with pancreatic ductal adenocarcinoma had surgery but no neoadjuvant therapy. The method was immunoSEQ multiplex PCR; TCRdb's version includes in-frame clones alone and lacks a portion of them. The sample records roughly 100,000 clones, 90% to 95% being singletons. Sequencing was carried out using PBMCs. All receptors derive from a human donor with pancreatic ductal adenocarcinoma.

In DNA form, the CDR3 reads TGTGCCAGCAGTTACTCACGAGACAGGGAGCACGAGCAGTACTTC. Amino acid sequence: CASSYSRDREHEQYF. This chain uses TRBV6-5 with TRBJ2-7, with 7 nucleotides matching TRBD1. The germline V gene encodes CDR1 MNHEY and CDR2 SVGAGI. V shed 0 bases and J 5 bases; nucleotides not matched to a gene: 7. The CDR3 is made up of 15 amino acids.

This chain connects TRBV13 to TRBJ2-5; 10 nucleotides line up with TRBD1. Germline V CDR1 and CDR2: PRHDT, FYEKMQ (reference sequence). The ends lost 3 bases at V and 1 base at J; junction bases unmatched: 2. There are 15 residues in the CDR3. The CDR3 loop reads CASSLGQGSQETQYF. The DNA of the CDR3 is TGTGCCAGCAGCTTGGGACAGGGGAGCCAAGAGACCCAGTACTTC.

The gene calls are TRBV4-1 and TRBJ2-2; no clear D. Per germline, CDR1 MGHRA and CDR2 YSYEKL. V was cut by 3 bases and J by 6 bases, with 8 bases left in between. The CDR3 spans 13 residues. CDR3 DNA: TGCGCCAGCAGCCAGCGCGAGGCCGGGGAGCTGTTTTTT. As protein: CASSQREAGELFF.

This clone was observed a single time. The J gene is TRBJ2-7, the V gene TRBV10-3, with TRBD1 matching over 9 bases. V trimming: 4 bases; J trimming: 1 base; junction bases outside the gene matches: 5. The CDR3 is 15 amino acids. Germline V gives CDR1 ENHRY, CDR2 SYGVKD. The CDR3 reads CAISATGGSSYEQYF. DNA of the CDR3: TGTGCCATCAGTGCGACAGGGGGGTCGTCCTACGAGCAGTACTTC.

The chain is built from TRBV5-5 and TRBJ2-2; TRBD2 is a possible D gene (5 bases). There are 15 residues in the CDR3. V was trimmed by 2 bases and J by 2 bases, leaving 10 bases between them. Per the germline V gene, CDR1 is SGHKS and CDR2 is YYEKEE (reference sequence). CDR3 nucleotide sequence: TGTGCCAGCAGCTTTTTAGCGCTTAACACCGGGGAGCTGTTTTTT. Amino acids: CASSFLALNTGELFF.

This chain joins TRBV5-4 and TRBJ2-3, with D perhaps matching TRBD2 (5 bases). V lost 3 bases to trimming and J lost 6 bases, with 5 bases between them. Germline CDR1 SGHNT, CDR2 YYREEE (reference sequence). The CDR3 is 11 residues long. The CDR3 coding sequence is TGTGCCAGCAGCTGGAGGGATACGCAGTATTTT. Protein: CASSWRDTQYF.

V gene TRBV5-1 combines with J gene TRBJ2-7, with 8 bases that match TRBD2. The CDR3 is 13 residues long. Trimming cost V 4 bases and J 2 bases; bases outside gene matches: 2. The germline gives CDR1 SGHRS, CDR2 YFSETQ. CDR3 DNA: TGCGCCAGCAGCGAGGGACTAGCCTACGAGCAGTACTTC. It translates to CASSEGLAYEQYF.

The CDR3: CASSLIRTSGREEQFF. The CDR3, as DNA: TGTGCCAGCAGCTTAATCAGGACTAGCGGGAGGGAGGAGCAGTTCTTC. The chain employs TRBV11-2 and TRBJ2-1; 15 nucleotides line up with TRBD2. The trim removed 2 bases at V and 10 bases at J, leaving 6 bases unmatched. This CDR3 contains 16 residues. Germline-derived CDR1 and CDR2 are SGHAT and FQNNGV.

The rearrangement joins TRBV30 to TRBJ2-3; TRBD2 is a possible D gene (5 bases). V was cut by 5 bases and J by 3 bases, with 12 bases left in between. Germline-derived CDR1 and CDR2 are GTSNPN and SVGIG (reference sequence). The CDR3 has 13 amino acids. As DNA, the CDR3 is TGTGCCTGGGGGGAGTTCCTAACAGATACGCAGTATTTT. Amino acids: CAWGEFLTDTQYF.

The chain combines TRBV28 with TRBJ2-7; tentative D call: TRBD2 (6 bases). V lost 6 bases and J 3 bases, leaving 12 bases between the germline ends. The germline CDR1 and CDR2 sequences are MDHEN and SYDVKM. This CDR3 has 13 amino acids. CDR3 nucleotide sequence: TGTGCCAGCAGGGAGGGACCCTACTACGAGCAGTACTTC. This codes for CASREGPYYEQYF.

The chain couples TRBV9 to TRBJ2-1; 8 bases align to TRBD1. This CDR3 has 14 amino acids. CDR1 is SGDLS, CDR2 YYNGEE, per germline. Trimming took 3 bases from V and 3 from J; bases not matched to a gene: 2. CDR3 in amino acids: CASSGGQGYNEQFF. The CDR3 DNA is TGTGCCAGCAGCGGAGGACAGGGCTACAATGAGCAGTTCTTC.

The chain couples TRBV7-2 to TRBJ2-7; 15 bases fit TRBD2. CDR1 and CDR2 from the germline V gene are SGHTA and FQGNSA. The CDR3 length is 16 residues. V gave up 10 bases and J gave up 5 bases; unmatched junction bases: 12. The CDR3 sequence is CATRGLAGGWPDEQYF. In DNA form, the CDR3 reads TGTGCCACCAGGGGACTAGCGGGAGGTTGGCCCGACGAGCAGTACTTC.

This chain connects TRBV18 to TRBJ1-1; D remains ambiguous. This CDR3 is 15 amino acids long. Germline V lookup: CDR1 KGHSH, CDR2 LQKENI. The V gene lost 3 bases and the J gene lost 1 base, with 12 bases spanning the gap. CDR3 amino acids: CASSPIGGRNTEAFF. CDR3 nucleotide sequence: TGTGCCAGCTCACCTATTGGAGGGAGGAACACTGAAGCTTTCTTT.

The V gene is TRBV10-3, the J gene TRBJ1-1; 8 bases agree with TRBD1. The germline V gene encodes CDR1 ENHRY and CDR2 SYGVKD. This CDR3 has 13 amino acids. V shed 9 bases, J shed 4 bases, and the junction held 7 bases outside the gene matches. Written as DNA, the CDR3 is TGTGCCATGAACAGGGGGGTCGGCACTGAAGCTTTCTTT. Residues: CAMNRGVGTEAFF.

The chain employs TRBV6-5 and TRBJ2-7; tentatively, D is TRBD2 (5 bases). This CDR3 contains 14 residues. V was trimmed by 2 bases and J by 3 bases, leaving 11 bases between them. The germline V gene has CDR1 MNHEY and CDR2 SVGAGI. The CDR3 protein is CASSYTLGDYEQYF. CDR3 bases: TGTGCCAGCAGTTACACCTTGGGAGACTACGAGCAGTACTTC.

V is TRBV14 and J is TRBJ1-2, with D unresolved. There are 13 residues in the CDR3. Germline CDR1 reads SGHDN; CDR2 reads FVKESK. The V gene lost 4 bases and the J gene lost 8 bases, with 14 bases spanning the gap. This CDR3 reads CASSPTYVGGYTF. The CDR3 bases are TGTGCCAGCAGCCCCACTTACGTCGGGGGCTACACCTTC.

The rearrangement uses TRBV28 and TRBJ1-2, with 10 bases identical to TRBD1. Losses at the gene ends were 4 bases for V and 2 bases for J; bases not matched to a gene: 10. The CDR3 covers 17 residues. The germline V gene encodes CDR1 MDHEN and CDR2 SYDVKM. The CDR3 nucleotides read TGTGCCAGCAGTTCGCCTCGCCCGGGACAGGGGAACTATGGCTACACCTTC. It codes for CASSSPRPGQGNYGYTF.